This is a list of T cell receptor beta chains from one sample in a study of shared clonotypes between healthy human individuals. Produced via immunoSEQ multiplex PCR; TCRdb's table is partial and in-frame only. The sample yields over 950,000 clones, 70% to 80% seen once. Sequences were obtained from memory CD4+ T cells from PBMCs. These receptors all stem from a man aged 18 to 35 in good health. Some clones in this sample may be carry-over from other donors' samples. The CDR3 runs from the conserved cysteine through the conserved F or W. Each record gives: J gene, D gene, clone size, V gene, CDR3 DNA, CDR3 protein. D genes are given only for firm matches. A row's size may be missing; if present it is once, few, many or a size class.

TRBJ2-3,TRBD2,-,TRBV7-2,TGTGCCAGCAGCCGAAAGGGACTAGCGAGCACAGATACGCAGTATTTT,CASSRKGLASTDTQYF
TRBJ2-1,TRBD2,-,TRBV28,TGTGCCAGCAGTTCCCGGACTAGCGGGAGTGAGCAGTTCTTC,CASSSRTSGSEQFF
TRBJ2-7,TRBD2,-,TRBV27,TGTGCCAGCAGTTTAATGGGGGGGATCTCCTACGAGCAGTACTTC,CASSLMGGISYEQYF
TRBJ2-1,-,-,TRBV6-7,TGTGCCAGCACCAGGAGGGGGTCCTACAATGAGCAGTTCTTC,CASTRRGSYNEQFF
TRBJ2-5,TRBD1,-,TRBV10-3,TGTGCCATCAGTACCCGGGACAGGGGCGCGGGAGAGACCCAGTACTTC,CAISTRDRGAGETQYF
TRBJ2-3,-,-,TRBV12-5,TGTGCTAGTGGTCCGCGGGGCCGATTACCAGGATCAACAGATACGCAGTATTTT,CASGPRGRLPGSTDTQYF
TRBJ2-7,TRBD1,-,TRBV9,TGTGCCAGCAGCGTAATAGGACAGGGATCGGGCGAGCAGTACTTC,CASSVIGQGSGEQYF
TRBJ2-1,-,once,TRBV10-1,TGCGCCAGCAGTGCGACACTAAAGACGGATTACAATGAGCAGTTCTTC,CASSATLKTDYNEQFF
TRBJ2-6,-,-,TRBV7-2,TGTGCCAGCAGCTTAGGCCGTCTTGGGGCCAACGTCCTGACTTTC,CASSLGRLGANVLTF
TRBJ1-2,TRBD1,once,TRBV2,TGTGCCAGCAGTGCCGAGGGACAGACGGGCGGCTACACCTTC,CASSAEGQTGGYTF
TRBJ2-3,TRBD2,-,TRBV11-1,TGTGCCAGCAGCTTGACTAGCGGGAAAGAAGATACGCAGTATTTT,CASSLTSGKEDTQYF
TRBJ2-7,TRBD1,-,TRBV27,TGTGCCAGCAGTTTCGCAGGGGGCTACGAGCAGTACTTC,CASSFAGGYEQYF
TRBJ1-1,-,-,TRBV6-1,TGTGCCAGCAGTGGGAGGACAGAGGCTGAAGCTTTCTTT,CASSGRTEAEAFF
TRBJ2-1,TRBD1,-,TRBV5-1,TGCGCCAGCAGCTTGGCCTCTCAGGGGGCGTACAATGAGCAGTTCTTC,CASSLASQGAYNEQFF
TRBJ1-5,-,-,TRBV6-6,TGTGCCAGCACGTCGGCAGTACAAAGTCATCAGCCCCAGCATTTT,CASTSAVQSHQPQHF
TRBJ2-2,TRBD2,-,TRBV5-1,TGCGCCAGCAGCTATTTAGCGGGATCTGACACCGGGGAGCTGTTTTTT,CASSYLAGSDTGELFF
TRBJ2-7,-,-,TRBV27,TGTGCCAGCAGGTATTGGGGTTGGAGGGCCTACGAGCAGTACTTC,CASRYWGWRAYEQYF
TRBJ1-3,-,-,TRBV5-1,TGCGCCAGCAGCTTGGTAGGAGAGGCCATATATTTT,CASSLVGEAIYF
TRBJ1-1,TRBD1,-,TRBV28,TGTGCCAGCAGTTGGGGGACAGGAAGGAACACTGAAGCTTTCTTT,CASSWGTGRNTEAFF
TRBJ2-7,-,-,TRBV28,TGTGCCAGCAGTGCCCGGACAGCCTTTTACGAGCAGTACTTC,CASSARTAFYEQYF
TRBJ2-2,-,-,TRBV6-5,TGTGCCAGCAGTTACTGGCAGTCCCCCGGGGAGCTGTTTTTT,CASSYWQSPGELFF
TRBJ1-5,TRBD1,-,TRBV6-5,TGTGCCAGCAGTGGAGGGACAGGGGGCCCTCAGCCCCAGCATTTT,CASSGGTGGPQPQHF
TRBJ2-1,TRBD1,-,TRBV5-1,TGCGCCAGCAGCCAAAGACAGGGAAGCTCCTACAATGAGCAGTTCTTC,CASSQRQGSSYNEQFF
TRBJ1-5,-,-,TRBV19,TGTGCCAGTAGTAGAGCATGGGACTGGTCGAGCAATCAGCCCCAGCATTTT,CASSRAWDWSSNQPQHF
TRBJ1-2,TRBD1,once,TRBV4-1,TGCGCCAGCAGCCAATCGTCCGACAGGGTCCATACGTCTAACTATGGCTACACCTTC,CASSQSSDRVHTSNYGYTF
TRBJ2-1,-,-,TRBV7-2,TGTGCCAGCAGTCCATTACAGAACTCTGAGCAGTTCTTC,CASSPLQNSEQFF
TRBJ1-3,-,-,TRBV7-6,TGTGCCAGCAGCCCGGGTGTGGACACTCGAGGAAACACCATATATTTT,CASSPGVDTRGNTIYF
TRBJ2-7,-,-,TRBV4-3,TGCGCCAGCAGCCCGTACAGCGGGTACGAGCAGTACTTC,CASSPYSGYEQYF
TRBJ2-7,-,-,TRBV2,TGTGCCAGCAGTGAACGCCGGGCGCCCTACGAGCAGTACTTC,CASSERRAPYEQYF